Below are 29 T cell receptor beta chains sequenced from a single sample in a study of metastatic and nonmetastatic thyroid tumors. TCRdb re-called the PCR reads through MiXCR. The repertoire holds roughly 6,400 clones, with approximately 34% as singletons. Patients were all untreated before their thyroid surgery. The sequenced material came from tumor tissue. Receptor source: a female donor with papillary thyroid cancer or a benign thyroid nodule (not recorded which). Some clones in this sample may be carry-over from other donors' samples.

This clone showed up just a few times. The chain employs TRBV19 and TRBJ1-6; D possibly corresponds to TRBD1 (5 bases). Per the germline V gene, CDR1 is LNHDA and CDR2 is SQIVND (reference sequence). V lost 7 bases and J 4 bases, leaving 8 bases between the germline ends. The CDR3 is 13 amino acids. CDR3 sequence (DNA): TGTGCCAGTAAGGACATTTATAATTCACCCCTCCACTTT. Its translation: CASKDIYNSPLHF.

The J gene is TRBJ2-7, the V gene TRBV7-2; 8 positions match TRBD2. Trimming took 11 bases from V and 2 from J; bases not matched to a gene: 8. CDR1 and CDR2 (germline): SGHTA, FQGNSA. CDR3 length: 13 residues. The CDR3 DNA reads TGTGCCGCAAACCGGGGGGGGACCTACGAGCAGTACTTC. This codes for CAANRGGTYEQYF.

The chain carries TRBV5-1 and TRBJ1-1; no firm D call. The V and J ends lost 2 bases and 1 base respectively, with 9 bases between them. CDR3 size: 14 residues. CDR1 is SGHRS and CDR2 is YFSETQ in the germline V gene. The CDR3 sequence is CASSFTTGNTEAFF. CDR3 coding DNA: TGCGCCAGCAGCTTTACAACGGGGAACACTGAAGCTTTCTTT. Drawing the rest from reference TRBV5-1 and TRBJ1-1, the complete variable domain is KAGVTQTPRYLIKTRGQQVTLSCSPISGHRSVSWYQQTPGQGLQFLFEYFSETQRNKGNFPGRFSGRQFSNSRSEMNVSTLELGDSALYLCASSFTTGNTEAFFGQGTRLTVV.

The rearrangement uses TRBV7-2 and TRBJ1-1; no reliable D call. V was pared by 5 bases and J by 6 bases, with 10 bases between. Germline V CDR1 and CDR2: SGHTA, FQGNSA. CDR3 length: 12 residues. The CDR3 DNA reads as TGTGCCAGCAGCCCACCCTTCGCTGAAGCTTTCTTT. It specifies CASSPPFAEAFF.

This clone was recorded a few times. V and J are TRBV6-1 and TRBJ2-2; tentatively, D is TRBD2 (6 bases). The germline V gene encodes CDR1 MNHNS and CDR2 SASEGT. V was clipped by 10 bases and J by 4 bases, with 28 bases between them. The CDR3 is 18 residues long. The CDR3 nucleotides read TGTGCCACCAGAGAGTACCCCGGTGGAGGGGTGGCCACCGGGGAGCTGTTTTTT. Its protein product is CATREYPGGGVATGELFF.

This clone ranks as large. V is TRBV6-1 and J is TRBJ2-1, with TRBD1 identical over 7 bases. CDR3 length equals 15 residues. After removal of 5 bases from V and 6 bases from J, the junction contained 10 bases not matched to a gene. Germline assignment: CDR1 MNHNS and CDR2 SASEGT. The CDR3 nucleotides are TGTGCCAGCAGTAAGGGGGCAGGGTCGGTCAATGAGCAGTTCTTC. Its translation is CASSKGAGSVNEQFF.

In its sample, this clone ranks as medium-sized. V gene TRBV5-1 combines with J gene TRBJ1-1, with D unclear. This CDR3 region has 13 residues. Germline V gene lookup returns CDR1 SGHRS and CDR2 YFSETQ. Trimming cost V 2 bases and J 1 base, with 6 bases left between them. In nucleotides, the CDR3 is TGCGCCAGCAGCTTTCGGGGGAACACTGAAGCTTTCTTT. Amino acid sequence: CASSFRGNTEAFF. Together with reference TRBV5-1 and TRBJ1-1, the CDR3 gives the full variable domain: KAGVTQTPRYLIKTRGQQVTLSCSPISGHRSVSWYQQTPGQGLQFLFEYFSETQRNKGNFPGRFSGRQFSNSRSEMNVSTLELGDSALYLCASSFRGNTEAFFGQGTRLTVV.

The rearrangement joins TRBV19 to TRBJ2-1; D not resolved. The V gene lost 7 bases and the J gene lost 0 bases, with 10 bases spanning the gap. From germline, CDR1 is LNHDA and CDR2 SQIVND (reference sequence). CDR3 size: 14 residues. Written as DNA, the CDR3 is TGTGCCAGTAACGGTCCTAGCTCCTACAATGAGCAGTTCTTC. Translated: CASNGPSSYNEQFF.

In its sample, this clone is medium-sized. The rearrangement links TRBV7-3 to TRBJ2-7; tentative D call: TRBD2 (5 bases). V was shortened by 2 bases and J by 2 bases, with 10 bases between the two germline ends. Germline CDR1 SGHTA, CDR2 FQGTGA. The CDR3 has 14 amino acids. CDR3 coding DNA: TGTGCCAGCAGCTTATCAAGCGGTCCCTACGAGCAGTACTTC. It translates to CASSLSSGPYEQYF.

This clone was seen many times. This sequence joins TRBV4-1 and TRBJ2-1; maybe TRBD2 (6 bases). Looked up from germline, CDR1 is MGHRA and CDR2 is YSYEKL. The length of the CDR3 is 15 residues. V was shortened by 3 bases and J by 6 bases, with 15 bases between the two germline ends. CDR3 bases: TGCGCCAGCAGCCAGGTGGCGGGATCAATCAATGAGCAGTTCTTC. Protein sequence: CASSQVAGSINEQFF.

This chain connects TRBV27 to TRBJ1-2; a weak D match, TRBD1 (5 bases). The germline V and J ends were trimmed by 1 base and 4 bases, with 7 bases remaining between them. This CDR3 has 13 residues. Germline CDR1 reads MNHEY; CDR2 reads SMNVEV (reference sequence). CDR3 DNA sequence: TGTGCCAGCAGTTTATTAGGGACCTATGGCTACACCTTC. Protein sequence: CASSLLGTYGYTF.

This clone occurred a few times. The rearrangement links TRBV2 to TRBJ2-1; D remains ambiguous. Germline V gene data show CDR1 as SNHLY and CDR2 as FYNNEI. CDR3 length: 12 residues. V was clipped by 7 bases and J by 8 bases, with 12 bases between them. CDR3 DNA sequence: TGTGCCAGCAAGGCACTGGAAGATGAGCAGTTCTTC. Encoded protein: CASKALEDEQFF. The full variable domain, completed using reference TRBV2 and TRBJ2-1, is EPEVTQTPSHQVTQMGQEVILRCVPISNHLYFYWYRQILGQKVEFLVSFYNNEISEKSEIFDDQFSVERPDGSNFTLKIRSTKLEDSAMYFCASKALEDEQFFGPGTRLTVL.

This clone has just a few counts. J is TRBJ2-1 and V is TRBV19; TRBD1 aligns across 8 bases. The length of the CDR3 is 13 residues. Germline V gene sequence: CDR1 LNHDA, CDR2 SQIVND (reference sequence). Trimming cost V 7 bases and J 4 bases; bases outside gene matches: 3. CDR3 nucleotide sequence: TGTGCCAGTACTGGACAGGGTTACAATGAGCAGTTCTTC. It encodes CASTGQGYNEQFF.

The table lists this clone with a few counts. The chain has TRBV6-1 and TRBJ1-3; D unresolved. This CDR3 is built from 13 residues. V shed 6 bases and J shed 0 bases, with 6 bases lying between them. Looked up from germline, CDR1 is MNHNS and CDR2 is SASEGT. Written as DNA, the CDR3 is TGTGCCAGCAGCCCCTCCTCTGGAAACACCATATATTTT. This encodes CASSPSSGNTIYF.

By sample fraction, this clone is medium-sized (0.01 to 0.1%). CDR3 sequence reads: CSATQHEQFF. In DNA, the CDR3 is TGCAGCGCCACCCAGCATGAGCAGTTCTTC. The rearrangement joins TRBV29-1 to TRBJ2-1; no clear D gene. CDR1 and CDR2 from the germline V gene are SQVTM and ANQGSEA. V lost 7 bases, J lost 8 bases, and 9 bases lay in between. The CDR3 has 10 residues.

The chain recombines TRBV12-3 or TRBV12-4 with TRBJ1-5; TRBD1 matches 8 bases. This CDR3 is 13 amino acids long. The trim removed 4 bases at V and 7 bases at J, leaving 3 bases unmatched. CDR3 region: CASSSGGGQPQHF. The CDR3 nucleotides are TGTGCCAGCAGTTCAGGGGGCGGGCAGCCCCAGCATTTT.

This chain connects TRBV11-2 to TRBJ2-3; D is uncertain. V lost 3 bases, J lost 0 bases, and 16 bases lay in between. Germline CDR1 is SGHAT and CDR2 is FQNNGV. This CDR3 is 17 amino acids long. The CDR3, as DNA: TGTGCCAGCAGCTTCCCACTGGACCCTCCTAGCACAGATACGCAGTATTTT. It encodes CASSFPLDPPSTDTQYF.

There are a few counts of this clone. The gene calls are TRBV12-3 or TRBV12-4 and TRBJ1-1; weak D call: TRBD1 (5 bases). The V gene lost 3 bases and the J gene lost 1 base, with 9 bases spanning the gap. The CDR3 sequence is 14 residues long. CDR3 loop: CASSFGHRNTEAFF. In DNA, the CDR3 is TGTGCCAGCAGTTTTGGACACAGGAACACTGAAGCTTTCTTT.

By share, this clone counts as medium-sized (0.01 to 0.1%). This rearrangement joins TRBV6-1 to TRBJ2-2, with TRBD2 matching 8 bases. Unmatched junction bases numbered 12, after V lost 7 bases and J lost 5 bases. The CDR3 is made up of 16 amino acids. The germline V gene encodes CDR1 MNHNS and CDR2 SASEGT. CDR3 loop: CASTPGGGMITGELFF. The DNA of the CDR3 is TGTGCCAGCACCCCCGGGGGGGGAATGATAACCGGGGAGCTGTTTTTT.

The chain joins TRBV6-1 to TRBJ2-3; the D gene is possibly TRBD2 (5 bases). CDR3 length: 12 amino acids. Germline V gene lookup returns CDR1 MNHNS and CDR2 SASEGT. The germline V and J ends were trimmed by 5 bases and 10 bases, with 13 bases remaining between them. The CDR3 nucleotides are TGTGCCAGCAGTACGGAAGGACTGGCGCAGTATTTT. This sequence encodes CASSTEGLAQYF.

At least ten counts were recorded for this clone. Other DNA sequences in the sample encode the same CDR3. The chain is built from TRBV7-9 and TRBJ1-2; the D gene is possibly TRBD1 (6 bases). This CDR3 comprises 15 residues. Germline loops: CDR1 SEHNR, CDR2 FQNEAQ (reference sequence). The germline V and J ends were trimmed by 5 bases and 4 bases, with 17 bases remaining between them. This CDR3 is CASSNDQGRAYGYTF. The CDR3 bases are TGTGCCAGCAGCAATGACCAGGGGAGGGCCTATGGCTACACCTTC.

The gene calls are TRBV4-1 and TRBJ1-6; no reliable D call. This CDR3 contains 14 residues. The ends were cut back, 4 bases at V and 9 bases at J, with 13 bases in the middle. From germline, CDR1 is MGHRA and CDR2 YSYEKL. The CDR3 sequence: CASSRDGPSSPLHF. In DNA, the CDR3 is TGCGCCAGCAGCCGCGATGGACCCTCTTCACCCCTCCACTTT.

The chain recombines TRBV2 with TRBJ1-2; 7 nucleotides agree with TRBD1. The CDR3 loop spans 14 amino acids. Germline CDR1 is SNHLY and CDR2 is FYNNEI. The CDR3 sequence is CAILGTAGNYGYTF. The CDR3 bases are TGTGCTATCCTCGGGACAGCGGGAAACTATGGCTACACCTTC.

This clone was picked up one time. V gene TRBV9 combines with J gene TRBJ2-3, with 11 bases identical to TRBD2. Germline CDR1 reads SGDLS; CDR2 reads YYNGEE. Trimming removed 3 bases from V and 4 bases from J; junction bases left unmatched: 13. This CDR3 has 18 amino acids. The CDR3 region has the DNA TGTGCCAGCAGCGCCGTGGGGCTAGCGGGAGGTGATGCAGATACGCAGTATTTT. Amino acid sequence: CASSAVGLAGGDADTQYF.

By sample share, this clone is large. The chain has TRBV19 and TRBJ2-7, with 8 bases lining up with TRBD1. V shed 1 base, J shed 6 bases, and the junction held 8 bases outside the gene matches. There are 15 residues in the CDR3. Germline values: CDR1 LNHDA, CDR2 SQIVND (reference sequence). CDR3 DNA sequence: TGTGCCAGTAGTATAGCCCCCAGGGGGCGAAGCGAGCAGTACTTC. Its translation is CASSIAPRGRSEQYF.

CDR3 in DNA: TGTGCCAGTACCCTAGGAACTAGCGGGGGGCGGGAGACCCAGTACTTC. Protein: CASTLGTSGGRETQYF. The V call is TRBV19, the J call TRBJ2-5; 12 nucleotides agree with TRBD2. V was pared by 7 bases and J by 5 bases, with 11 bases of the junction left unmatched. Germline V lookup: CDR1 LNHDA, CDR2 SQIVND (reference sequence). The CDR3 runs to 16 residues.

The chain couples TRBV2 to TRBJ2-1; D is unresolved. The germline gives CDR1 SNHLY, CDR2 FYNNEI. The CDR3 sequence is 15 residues long. Trimming left V 3 bases short and J 1 base short, with 10 bases between. The CDR3: CASSEGRSSYNEQFF. The CDR3 coding sequence is TGTGCCAGCAGTGAGGGCAGGTCTTCCTACAATGAGCAGTTCTTC.

By share of the sample, this clone is medium-sized. At one end, the junction sequence differs from germline, possibly due to a read error. Other DNA sequences within the sample encode an identical CDR3. The rearrangement uses TRBV6-2 or TRBV6-3 and TRBJ1-6; 9 bases align to TRBD1. Germline-derived CDR1 and CDR2 are MNHEY and SVGEGT. This CDR3 has 16 amino acids. As DNA, the CDR3 is TGTGCCAGCAGCGAGGACAGGGGCTCCTATAATTCACCCCTCCACTTC. Translated, it gives CASSEDRGSYNSPLHF.

The chain employs TRBV7-6 and TRBJ2-1; 11 positions match TRBD2. V gave up 1 base and J gave up 0 bases; unmatched junction bases: 5. Germline V gene data show CDR1 as SGHVS and CDR2 as FNYEAQ. The CDR3 length is 18 residues. The CDR3 spells CASSLGTSGGSSYNEQFF. As DNA, the CDR3 is TGTGCCAGCAGCTTAGGCACTAGCGGGGGTAGCTCCTACAATGAGCAGTTCTTC.